This T cell receptor beta chain was sequenced in a study of Ad26.COV2.S vaccination and SARS-CoV-2 variants. Treatment specified: some 19 received Ad26.COV2.S at low or high dose, single or two shots; several received placebo; per-sample allocation not given. Sampling happened 63 days after the first vaccine or placebo injection. Some clones are missing from TCRdb's copy, which holds only in-frame ones; the method was immunoSEQ multiplex PCR. Among a few hundred thousand clones listed, over 75% were seen once. This specimen consisted of peripheral blood, obtained in a trial of Ad26.COV2.S vaccine versus placebo. The sequence derives from a person aged 18 to 59 who received the Ad26.COV2.S COVID-19 vaccine or a placebo.

The CDR3 DNA sequence: TGTGCCAGCAGCTACCGACATGGGACCTACAATGAGCAGTTCTTC. Translation: CASSYRHGTYNEQFF. The rearrangement joins TRBV11-2 to TRBJ2-1; D is undetermined. Trimming cost V 4 bases and J 2 bases, with 12 bases left between them. Germline CDR1 and CDR2: SGHAT and FQNNGV. CDR3 length: 15 residues.